This T cell receptor (beta chain) was sequenced in a study of blood T cell repertoires in COVID-19. Study background: The samples span acute and convalescent COVID-19 from the United States, Italy and Spain. The analysed material was cDNA or gDNA that came from T cells, B-cell-depleted T cells, or PBMCs.

Germline lookup yields CDR1 SEHNR and CDR2 FQNEAQ (reference sequence). The CDR3 sequence is 16 residues long. With V trimmed by 4 bases and J by 7 bases, 8 bases remained unmatched. Original data processing: The assay estimated nucleated cells by amplifying reference gene primers. Profiling relied on immunoSEQ multiplex PCR, and the TCRdb table lists in-frame clones only, not all of them. The V and J calls and clone size are taken from that table; D and trimming were inferred from the DNA. This table holds 150,000 or so clones, around 90% found once. The rearrangement uses TRBV7-9 and TRBJ2-1; 12 nucleotides align to TRBD2. This sequence originates from a man aged 60 to 69 with acute or convalescent COVID-19. Sequencing was performed on peripheral blood. Here the CDR3 DNA reads TGTGCCAGCAGCTCTCTTCTAGCGGGAGGGCCAAATGAGCAGTTCTTC. It codes for CASSSLLAGGPNEQFF.